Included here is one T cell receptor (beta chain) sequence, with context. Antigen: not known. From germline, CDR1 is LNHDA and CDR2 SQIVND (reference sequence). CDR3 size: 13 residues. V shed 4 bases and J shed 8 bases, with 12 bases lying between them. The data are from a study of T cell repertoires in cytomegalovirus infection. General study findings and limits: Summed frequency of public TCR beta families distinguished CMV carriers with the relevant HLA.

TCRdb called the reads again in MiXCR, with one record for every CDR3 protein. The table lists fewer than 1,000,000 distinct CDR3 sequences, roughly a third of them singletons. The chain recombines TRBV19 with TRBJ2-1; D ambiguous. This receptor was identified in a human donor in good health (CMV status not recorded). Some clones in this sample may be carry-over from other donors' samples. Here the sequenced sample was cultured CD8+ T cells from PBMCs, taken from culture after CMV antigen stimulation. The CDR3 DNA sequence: TGTGCCAGTAGTAATAGGGCATGGGATGAGCAGTTCTTC. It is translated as CASSNRAWDEQFF.